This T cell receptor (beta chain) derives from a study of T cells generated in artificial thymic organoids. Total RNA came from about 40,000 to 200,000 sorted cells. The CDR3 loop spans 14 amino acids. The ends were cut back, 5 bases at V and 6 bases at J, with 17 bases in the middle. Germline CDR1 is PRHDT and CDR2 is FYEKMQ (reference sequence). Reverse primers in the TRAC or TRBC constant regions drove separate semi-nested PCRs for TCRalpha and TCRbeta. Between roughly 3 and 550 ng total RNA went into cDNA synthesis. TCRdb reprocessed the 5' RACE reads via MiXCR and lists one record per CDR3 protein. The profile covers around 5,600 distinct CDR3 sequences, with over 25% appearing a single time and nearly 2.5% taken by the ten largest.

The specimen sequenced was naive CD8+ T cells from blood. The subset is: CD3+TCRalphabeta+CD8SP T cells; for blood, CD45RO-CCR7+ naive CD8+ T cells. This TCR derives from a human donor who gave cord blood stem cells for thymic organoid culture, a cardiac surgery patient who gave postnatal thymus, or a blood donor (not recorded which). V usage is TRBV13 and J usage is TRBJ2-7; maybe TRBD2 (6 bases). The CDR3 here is CASSPGVGLGEQYF. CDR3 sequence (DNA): TGTGCCAGCAGCCCGGGAGTGGGCCTCGGCGAGCAGTACTTC.